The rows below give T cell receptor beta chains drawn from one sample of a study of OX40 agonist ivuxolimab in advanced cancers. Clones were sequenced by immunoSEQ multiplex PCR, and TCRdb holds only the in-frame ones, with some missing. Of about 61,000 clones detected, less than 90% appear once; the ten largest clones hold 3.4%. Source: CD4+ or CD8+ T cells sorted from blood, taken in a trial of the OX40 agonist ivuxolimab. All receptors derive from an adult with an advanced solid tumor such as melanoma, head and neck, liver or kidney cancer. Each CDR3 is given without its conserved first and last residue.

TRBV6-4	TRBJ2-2	ASSAQGGSGELF
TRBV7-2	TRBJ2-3	ASSSWTGPDTQY
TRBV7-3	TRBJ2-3	ASSFGVHTDTQY
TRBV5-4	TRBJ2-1	ASSLADLGGNEQF
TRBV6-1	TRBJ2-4	ASRTSGVDKNIQY
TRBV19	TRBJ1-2	ASTPSRSAYGYT
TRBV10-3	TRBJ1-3	AISELLGISSNTIY
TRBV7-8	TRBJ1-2	ASSLGASPFRLT
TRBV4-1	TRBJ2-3	ASSQGQEGTDTQY
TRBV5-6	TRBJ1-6	ASIKGQGDSPLH
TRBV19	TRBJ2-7	ASSTTGKSSYEQY
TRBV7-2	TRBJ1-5	ASSSQGRGNQPQH
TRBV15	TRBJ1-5	ATSRVWGQGRVQPQH
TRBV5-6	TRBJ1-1	ASSLEGGGVDTEAF
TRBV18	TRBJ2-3	ASSLGLAGDPSTDTQY
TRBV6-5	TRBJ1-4	ASRGTGHEKLF
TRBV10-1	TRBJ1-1	AWHRVANTEAF
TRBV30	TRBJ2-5	AWSEGGETQY
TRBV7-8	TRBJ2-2	ASSLRTGDTGELF
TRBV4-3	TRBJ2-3	ASSQARRTTDTQY
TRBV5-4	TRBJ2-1	ASSLGGGAYNEQF
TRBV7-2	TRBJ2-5	ASSPRGSVVSETQY
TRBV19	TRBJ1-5	ASSIGEGLGQPQH
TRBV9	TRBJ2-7	ASSVEVDAYEQY
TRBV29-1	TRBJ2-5	SVEDDVAGARGQETQY
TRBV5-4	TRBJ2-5	ASSLGDTTIQETQY
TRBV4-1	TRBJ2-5	ASSQRGQEETQY
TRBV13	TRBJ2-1	ASSPRTGGLNEQF
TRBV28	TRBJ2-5	ASSSPDRAETQY
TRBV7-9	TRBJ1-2	ASSFEYSYGYT
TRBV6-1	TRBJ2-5	ASTRTGRETQY
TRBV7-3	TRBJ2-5	ASSLTTGTQETQY
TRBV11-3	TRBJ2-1	ASSSTGGGYEQF
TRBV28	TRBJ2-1	ASRHPFDYNEQF
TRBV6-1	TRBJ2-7	ATRGEGQGRDEQY
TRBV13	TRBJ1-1	ASSLPRGLSNTEAF
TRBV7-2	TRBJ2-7	ASSLAGYSYEQY
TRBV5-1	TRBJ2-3	ASSLGDADTQY
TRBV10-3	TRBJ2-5	AISGAGNQETQY
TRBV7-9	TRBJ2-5	ASRMPQGIQETQY
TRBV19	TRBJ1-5	ASSADRDQPQH
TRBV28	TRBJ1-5	ASSFLNPPQH
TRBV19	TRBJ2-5	ASSKRWQETQY
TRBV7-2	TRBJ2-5	ASSPLRTKETQY
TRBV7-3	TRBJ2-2	ASSLGQGDTGELF
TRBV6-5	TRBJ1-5	ASSYRGRGPQH
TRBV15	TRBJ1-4	ATSRPAGQLF